The clone carrying this T cell receptor beta chain was recorded a few times. The data derive from a study of blood T cells in healthy people across ages. A second roughly 6 to 12 cycle PCR used barcoded and J-beta primers. TCRdb re-called the 5' RACE reads with MiXCR, one entry per CDR3 protein. The data show almost 550,000 distinct CDR3 sequences, around 24% seen once. V was trimmed by 4 bases and J by 10 bases, leaving 11 bases between them. The CDR3 is 13 residues long. CDR1 is SNHLY and CDR2 is FYNNEI in the germline V gene. Another study also made use of these data, one on T cells of mothers and their children.

V gene TRBV2 combines with J gene TRBJ1-6; no reliable D call. The clonotype was recovered from a boy between 10 and 17 years old in good health. Sequenced material: blood. The CDR3 protein is CASSAEGRSPLHF. CDR3 nucleotides: TGTGCCAGCAGTGCTGAAGGGAGGTCACCCCTCCACTTT.